These 19 T cell receptor beta chains originate from one sample sequenced in a study of shared clonotypes between healthy human individuals. Here immunoSEQ multiplex PCR was the method, and the copy in TCRdb shows in-frame clones only, minus some. The sample has 110,000 or so clones, 65% to 75% seen once. The sample was memory CD8+ T cells sorted from blood. Noted subset: CD45RO+ cells pooled with CCR7-negative TemRA cells. The receptors originated from a woman in her twenties or thirties in good health.

A remark on this clone: Compared with germline, one end of the junction differs, possibly owing to a read error. The chain carries TRBV10-3 and TRBJ2-1; 8 bases align to TRBD2. The length of the CDR3 is 16 residues. From germline, CDR1 is ENHRY and CDR2 SYGVKD. This CDR3 is CASSDSAGGGYNEQFF. The CDR3, as DNA: TGTGCCAGCAGTGACTCGGCGGGAGGTGGGTACAATGAGCAGTTCTTC.

This clone was recorded only once. The junction differs from germline at one of its ends, possibly a read error. This chain links TRBV4-1 with TRBJ2-5, with 11 bases that match TRBD2. The CDR3 has 15 amino acids. Per germline, CDR1 MGHRA and CDR2 YSYEKL. CDR3: CASSAGTSGQETQYF. The CDR3 bases are TGTGCCAGCAGCGCCGGGACTAGCGGACAAGAGACCCAGTACTTC.

The rearrangement links TRBV7-2 to TRBJ2-1, with no clear D. The germline gives CDR1 SGHTA, CDR2 FQGNSA. Trimming left V 2 bases short and J 4 bases short, with 3 bases between. There are 12 residues in the CDR3. CDR3 protein: CASSLFYNEQFF. The CDR3 coding sequence is TGTGCCAGCAGCTTATTTTACAATGAGCAGTTCTTC.

The chain is built from TRBV9 and TRBJ2-3, with a possible D match to TRBD1 (5 bases). Germline CDR1 is SGDLS and CDR2 is YYNGEE. V lost 6 bases to trimming and J lost 1 base, with 15 bases between them. This CDR3 has 15 amino acids. CDR3 residues: CASTKGWGCTDTQYF. Written as DNA, the CDR3 is TGTGCCAGCACCAAGGGGTGGGGATGCACAGATACGCAGTATTTT. The variable domain in full, with the rest retrieved from reference TRBV9 and TRBJ2-3, is DSGVTQTPKHLITATGQRVTLRCSPRSGDLSVYWYQQSLDQGLQFLIQYYNGEERAKGNILERFSAQQFPDLHSELNLSSLELGDSALYFCASTKGWGCTDTQYFGPGTRLTVL.

The chain uses TRBV7-8 and TRBJ2-7; TRBD2 might be the D (5 bases). The CDR3 consists of 15 residues. Between the trimmed V and J ends, which lost 1 base and 0 bases, there was a span of 10 bases. In germline, CDR1 is SGHVS, CDR2 FQNEAQ. The CDR3 DNA sequence: TGTGCCAGCAGCTTAGAGCGAGGGAGCTCCTACGAGCAGTACTTC. This codes for CASSLERGSSYEQYF.

The gene calls are TRBV7-2 and TRBJ2-7, with 8 nucleotides matching TRBD1. From germline, CDR1 is SGHTA and CDR2 FQGNSA. The CDR3 is 16 amino acids. The V segment lost 5 bases and the J segment 3 bases; nucleotides outside the gene matches: 12. CDR3 protein: CASSPRGDRGHYEQYF. In DNA form, the CDR3 reads TGTGCCAGCAGCCCCAGGGGTGACAGGGGACACTACGAGCAGTACTTC.

The chain has TRBV7-2 and TRBJ2-5; either TRBD1 or TRBD2 may fit D (6 bases each). CDR1 is SGHTA and CDR2 is FQGNSA in the germline V gene. The CDR3 is 17 amino acids. Trimming cost V 2 bases and J 1 base, with 17 bases left between them. Here the CDR3 reads CASSLLGGGTFQETQYF. The CDR3 DNA is TGTGCCAGCAGCTTATTAGGGGGAGGCACCTTCCAAGAGACCCAGTACTTC.

This chain joins TRBV6-6 and TRBJ2-3, with 10 nucleotides matching TRBD1. CDR3 length: 15 residues. Looked up from germline, CDR1 is MNHNY and CDR2 is SVGAGI (reference sequence). J gave up 6 bases and V 6 bases, and 9 bases lay outside the gene matches. CDR3 sequence reads: CASRMGQGSVDTQYF. The CDR3 coding sequence is TGTGCCAGCAGGATGGGACAGGGGTCAGTGGATACGCAGTATTTT.

The chain is built from TRBV18 and TRBJ1-1; D unresolved. Germline CDR1 and CDR2: KGHSH and LQKENI. V shed 3 bases and J shed 10 bases, with 18 bases lying between them. The CDR3 loop spans 14 amino acids. The CDR3 loop is CASSPREEVLGAFF. The DNA for the CDR3 is TGTGCCAGCTCACCGAGGGAAGAGGTCTTGGGAGCTTTCTTT.

The genes are TRBV2 and TRBJ2-1; TRBD1 might be the D (6 bases). The germline V and J ends were trimmed by 5 bases and 3 bases, with 20 bases remaining between them. This CDR3 contains 17 residues. Germline lookup yields CDR1 SNHLY and CDR2 FYNNEI. CDR3 coding DNA: TGTGCCAGCAGTAACCCTGGGGGCTTATTTGGCTACAATGAGCAGTTCTTC. Encoded protein: CASSNPGGLFGYNEQFF.

The rearrangement joins TRBV5-1 to TRBJ1-2, with 7 positions matching TRBD1. Looked up from germline, CDR1 is SGHRS and CDR2 is YFSETQ. Trimming cost V 1 base and J 7 bases; bases outside gene matches: 7. There are 14 residues in the CDR3. The CDR3 DNA reads TGCGCCAGCAGCTTGTGGCAGGGGGAGAGTGGCTACACCTTC. It yields the protein CASSLWQGESGYTF.

The V and J genes are TRBV5-6 and TRBJ2-6; TRBD2 matches at 7 bases. J gave up 0 bases and V 0 bases, and 3 bases lay outside the gene matches. Germline values: CDR1 SGHDT, CDR2 YYEEEE. This CDR3 has 17 amino acids. The CDR3 sequence: CASSLEGLLSGANVLTF. CDR3 nucleotides: TGTGCCAGCAGCTTGGAGGGACTACTCTCTGGGGCCAACGTCCTGACTTTC.

This clone has at least ten counts. The J gene is TRBJ2-1, the V gene TRBV29-1, with TRBD2 matching 7 bases. V lost 4 bases, J lost 8 bases, and 17 bases stayed unmatched. The CDR3 totals 16 residues. The germline V gene encodes CDR1 SQVTM and CDR2 ANQGSEA. CDR3 residues: CSVAHLAGEGRDEQFF. CDR3 DNA sequence: TGCAGCGTTGCTCACCTTGCCGGGGAGGGACGCGATGAGCAGTTCTTC.

This clone was observed at least ten times. The chain is built from TRBV6-4 and TRBJ2-1; TRBD2 matches at 8 bases. This CDR3 has 13 residues. Looked up from germline, CDR1 is MRHNA and CDR2 is SNTAGT. J gave up 6 bases and V 2 bases, and 0 bases lay outside the gene matches. The CDR3 DNA follows: TGTGCCAGCAGTGACGGGACTAGCAATGAGCAGTTCTTC. Amino acid sequence: CASSDGTSNEQFF.

J is TRBJ2-1 and V is TRBV9; D uncertain. V lost 5 bases and J lost 9, with 9 bases in between. CDR1 SGDLS and CDR2 YYNGEE come from the germline V gene. This CDR3 is 11 amino acids long. The CDR3 loop reads CASSGRGEQFF. Here the CDR3 DNA reads TGTGCCAGCAGTGGCCGTGGTGAGCAGTTCTTC.

The V call is TRBV7-9, the J call TRBJ1-5, with TRBD1 as a possible D gene (5 bases). Germline CDR1 is SEHNR and CDR2 is FQNEAQ (reference sequence). Trimming left V 5 bases short and J 5 bases short, with 7 bases between. This CDR3 has 12 residues. The DNA of the CDR3 is TGTGCCAGCAGCGCGGGGGATCAGCCCCAGCATTTT. Translating gives CASSAGDQPQHF.

This clone was detected only once. CDR3 nucleotide sequence: TGTGCCAGCAGTGAACAGGGAAGGGCTCGCAATCAGCCCCAGCATTTT. As protein: CASSEQGRARNQPQHF. The rearrangement links TRBV2 to TRBJ1-5; D possibly corresponds to TRBD1 (5 bases). Trimming left V 2 bases short and J 2 bases short, with 13 bases between. Looked up from germline, CDR1 is SNHLY and CDR2 is FYNNEI. The CDR3 loop spans 16 amino acids.

V gene TRBV25-1 combines with J gene TRBJ1-3, with 7 bases matching TRBD1. CDR3 size: 16 residues. The V gene's germline CDR1 is MGHDK and CDR2 SYGVNS. Germline trimming cut 2 bases from V and 2 bases from J; bases unmatched to any gene: 6. CDR3 sequence (DNA): TGTGCCAGCAGTGAACGTAAGGGGGCGGCTGGAAACACCATATATTTT. Protein: CASSERKGAAGNTIYF.

This clone was seen a handful of times. V and J are TRBV5-1 and TRBJ2-3; no reliable D call. Trimming removed 1 base at V and 4 bases at J, with 7 bases between. The CDR3 has 13 amino acids. Germline assignment: CDR1 SGHRS and CDR2 YFSETQ. The CDR3 DNA reads TGCGCCAGCAGCTTGCTAGACCCAGATACGCAGTATTTT. Protein sequence: CASSLLDPDTQYF.